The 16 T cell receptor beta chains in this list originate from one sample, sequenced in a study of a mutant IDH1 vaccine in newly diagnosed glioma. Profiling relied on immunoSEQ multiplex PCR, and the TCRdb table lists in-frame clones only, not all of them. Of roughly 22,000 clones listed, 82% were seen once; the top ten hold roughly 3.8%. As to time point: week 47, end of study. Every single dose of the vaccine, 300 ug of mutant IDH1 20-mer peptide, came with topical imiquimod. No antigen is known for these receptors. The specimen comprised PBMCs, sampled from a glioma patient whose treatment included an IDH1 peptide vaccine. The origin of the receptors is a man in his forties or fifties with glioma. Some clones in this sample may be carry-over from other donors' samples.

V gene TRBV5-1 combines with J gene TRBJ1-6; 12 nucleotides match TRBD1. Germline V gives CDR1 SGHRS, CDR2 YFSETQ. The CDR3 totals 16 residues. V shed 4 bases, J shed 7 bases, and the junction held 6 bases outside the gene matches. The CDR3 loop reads CASSVSGQGANSPLHF. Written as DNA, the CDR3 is TGCGCCAGCAGCGTATCGGGACAGGGGGCCAATTCACCCCTCCACTTT.

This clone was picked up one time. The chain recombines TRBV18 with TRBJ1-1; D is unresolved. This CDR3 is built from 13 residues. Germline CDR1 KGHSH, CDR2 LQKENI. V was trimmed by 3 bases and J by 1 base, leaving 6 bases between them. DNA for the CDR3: TGTGCCAGCTCACCGGTGCCGAACACTGAAGCTTTCTTT. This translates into CASSPVPNTEAFF.

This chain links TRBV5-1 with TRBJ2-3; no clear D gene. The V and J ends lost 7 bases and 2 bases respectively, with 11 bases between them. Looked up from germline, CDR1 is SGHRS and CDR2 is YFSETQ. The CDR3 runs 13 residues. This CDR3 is CASLSSYTDTQYF. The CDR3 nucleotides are TGCGCCAGCCTAAGCAGCTACACAGATACGCAGTATTTT.

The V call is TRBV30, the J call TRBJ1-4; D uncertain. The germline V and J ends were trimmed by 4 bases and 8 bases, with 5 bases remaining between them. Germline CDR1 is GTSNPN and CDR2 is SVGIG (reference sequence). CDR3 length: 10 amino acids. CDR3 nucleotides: TGTGCCTGGAATCAAGAAAAACTGTTTTTT. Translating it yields CAWNQEKLFF. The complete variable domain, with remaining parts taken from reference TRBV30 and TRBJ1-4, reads SQTIHQWPATLVQPVGSPLSLECTVEGTSNPNLYWYRQAAGRGLQLLFYSVGIGQISSEVPQNLSASRPQDRQFILSSKKLLLSDSGFYLCAWNQEKLFFGSGTQLSVL.

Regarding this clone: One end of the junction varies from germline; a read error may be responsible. CDR3 bases: TGTGCTAGCAGCTTGCTTGGACGCACAGATACGCAGTATTTT. Amino acids: CASSLLGRTDTQYF. The chain employs TRBV7-7 and TRBJ2-3; no clear D. Germline CDR1 reads SSHAT; CDR2 reads FNYEAQ (reference sequence). This CDR3 comprises 14 residues.

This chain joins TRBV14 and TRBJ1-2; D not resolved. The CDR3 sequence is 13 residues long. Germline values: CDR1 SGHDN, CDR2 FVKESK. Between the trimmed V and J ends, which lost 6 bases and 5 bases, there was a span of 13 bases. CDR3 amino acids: CASRFGSSYGYTF. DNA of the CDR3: TGTGCCAGCAGGTTTGGATCTTCATATGGCTACACCTTC. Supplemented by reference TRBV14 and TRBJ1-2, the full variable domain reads EAGVTQFPSHSVIEKGQTVTLRCDPISGHDNLYWYRRVMGKEIKFLLHFVKESKQDESGMPNNRFLAERTGGTYSTLKVQPAELEDSGVYFCASRFGSSYGYTFGSGTRLTVV.

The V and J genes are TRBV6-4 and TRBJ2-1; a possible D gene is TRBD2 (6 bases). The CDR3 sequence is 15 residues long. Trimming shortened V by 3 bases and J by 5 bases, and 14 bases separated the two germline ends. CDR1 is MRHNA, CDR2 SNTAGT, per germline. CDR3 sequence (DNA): TGTGCCAGCAGTGAAATCGGGGGTATCCACAATGAGCAGTTCTTC. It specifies CASSEIGGIHNEQFF.

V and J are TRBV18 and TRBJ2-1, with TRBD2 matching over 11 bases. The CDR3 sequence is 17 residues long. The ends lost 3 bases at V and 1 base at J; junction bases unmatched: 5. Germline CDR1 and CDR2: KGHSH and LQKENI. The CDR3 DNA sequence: TGTGCCAGCTCACCGCCAACTAGCGGGGGATCCTACAATGAGCAGTTCTTC. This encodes CASSPPTSGGSYNEQFF.

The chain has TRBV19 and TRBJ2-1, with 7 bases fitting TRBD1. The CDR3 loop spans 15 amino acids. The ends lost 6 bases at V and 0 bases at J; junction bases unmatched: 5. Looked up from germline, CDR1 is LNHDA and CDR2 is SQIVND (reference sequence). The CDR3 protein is CASSPRDSSYNEQFF. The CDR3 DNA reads TGTGCCAGTAGCCCCCGGGACAGCTCCTACAATGAGCAGTTCTTC.

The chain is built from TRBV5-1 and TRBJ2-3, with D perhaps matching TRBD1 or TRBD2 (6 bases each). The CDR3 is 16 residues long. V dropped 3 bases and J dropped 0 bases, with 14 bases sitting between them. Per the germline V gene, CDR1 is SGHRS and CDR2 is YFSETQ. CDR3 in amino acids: CASSWRGEASTDTQYF. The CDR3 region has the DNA TGCGCCAGCAGCTGGAGGGGGGAAGCTAGCACAGATACGCAGTATTTT.

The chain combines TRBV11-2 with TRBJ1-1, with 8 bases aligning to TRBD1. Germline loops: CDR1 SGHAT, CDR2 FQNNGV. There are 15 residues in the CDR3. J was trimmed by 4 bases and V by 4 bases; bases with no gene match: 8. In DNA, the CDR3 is TGTGCCAGCAGCTCACAGGGGGTACGGGGCACTGAAGCTTTCTTT. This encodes CASSSQGVRGTEAFF. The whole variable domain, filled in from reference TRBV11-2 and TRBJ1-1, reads EAGVAQSPRYKIIEKRQSVAFWCNPISGHATLYWYQQILGQGPKLLIQFQNNGVVDDSQLPKDRFSAERLKGVDSTLKIQPAKLEDSAVYLCASSSQGVRGTEAFFGQGTRLTVV.

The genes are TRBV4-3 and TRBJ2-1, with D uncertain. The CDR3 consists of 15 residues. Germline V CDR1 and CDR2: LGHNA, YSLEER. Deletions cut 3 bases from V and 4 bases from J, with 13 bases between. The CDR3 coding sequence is TGCGCCAGCAGCCATGATTTTGACACGTACAATGAGCAGTTCTTC. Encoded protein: CASSHDFDTYNEQFF.

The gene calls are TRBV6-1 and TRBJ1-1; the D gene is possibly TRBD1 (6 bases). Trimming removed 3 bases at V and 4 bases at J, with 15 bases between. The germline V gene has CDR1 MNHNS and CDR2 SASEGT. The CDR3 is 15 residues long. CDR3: CASSDRWTAPTEAFF. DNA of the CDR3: TGTGCCAGCAGTGATCGGTGGACAGCGCCCACTGAAGCTTTCTTT.

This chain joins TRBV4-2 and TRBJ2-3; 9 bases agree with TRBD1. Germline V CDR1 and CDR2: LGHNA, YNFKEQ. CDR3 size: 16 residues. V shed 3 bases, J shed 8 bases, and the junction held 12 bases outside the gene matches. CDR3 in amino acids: CASSQKQGASFTTQYF. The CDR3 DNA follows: TGTGCCAGCAGCCAGAAACAGGGGGCGAGTTTTACTACGCAGTATTTT.

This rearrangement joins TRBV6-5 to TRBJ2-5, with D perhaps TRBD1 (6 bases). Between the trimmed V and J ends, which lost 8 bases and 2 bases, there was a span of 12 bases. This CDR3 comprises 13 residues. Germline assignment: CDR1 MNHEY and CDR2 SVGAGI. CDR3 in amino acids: CASGPGVQETQYF. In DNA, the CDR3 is TGTGCCAGCGGGCCAGGGGTTCAAGAGACCCAGTACTTC.

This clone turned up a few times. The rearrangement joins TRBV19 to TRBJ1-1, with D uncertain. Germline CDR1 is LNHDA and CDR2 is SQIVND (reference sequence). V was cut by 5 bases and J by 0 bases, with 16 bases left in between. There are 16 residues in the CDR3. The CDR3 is CASSSPRTALNTEAFF. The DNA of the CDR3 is TGTGCCAGTAGTTCACCCCGAACGGCCTTGAACACTGAAGCTTTCTTT.